This is a list of T cell receptor beta chains from one sample in a study of blood T cell repertoires in COVID-19. The table came from immunoSEQ multiplex PCR; TCRdb's copy has only in-frame clones and leaves some out. Of over 85,000 clones listed, roughly 89% are singletons. Sequencing was carried out using peripheral blood. All receptors derive from a human donor with COVID-19, enrolled during active disease. The donor label of this sample is uncertain. Both conserved end residues are part of each CDR3. Each record gives: CDR3 DNA, CDR3 protein, CDR3 length, clone size, D gene, J gene, V gene. A D gene is named only where the DNA matches it firmly. Expanded clones are given a class, and other clones once, few, many or no size at all.

CDR3nt: TGTGCCAGTAGTATTATGGGGAGCTCCTACGAGCAGTACTTC
CDR3aa: CASSIMGSSYEQYF
len: 14
abundance: .
d_gene: .
j_gene: TRBJ2-7
v_gene: TRBV19

CDR3nt: TGTGCCAGCACCCTTTCGGGGACAGGGCTTTCGCGGAGCACTGAAGCTTTCTTT
CDR3aa: CASTLSGTGLSRSTEAFF
len: 18
abundance: .
d_gene: TRBD1
j_gene: TRBJ1-1
v_gene: TRBV7-9

CDR3nt: TGTGCCACCCAGGCAGGGGGCGGGAATCAGCCCCAGCATTTT
CDR3aa: CATQAGGGNQPQHF
len: 14
abundance: .
d_gene: TRBD1
j_gene: TRBJ1-5
v_gene: TRBV6-6

CDR3nt: TGCGCCAGCGGTAGACGGGACAGGGGATACAATGAGCAGTTCTTC
CDR3aa: CASGRRDRGYNEQFF
len: 15
abundance: .
d_gene: TRBD1
j_gene: TRBJ2-1
v_gene: TRBV5-1

CDR3nt: TGCGCCAGCAGCGTTGGGAGACAGGGACAACAAGAGACCCAGTACTTC
CDR3aa: CASSVGRQGQQETQYF
len: 16
abundance: .
d_gene: TRBD1
j_gene: TRBJ2-5
v_gene: TRBV5-1

CDR3nt: TGTGCCAGCAGACTGGGACTAGCGGGAGCCAAAAACATTCAGTACTTC
CDR3aa: CASRLGLAGAKNIQYF
len: 16
abundance: .
d_gene: TRBD2
j_gene: TRBJ2-4
v_gene: TRBV2

CDR3nt: TGTGCCAGCTCGAGGGGGATCTTCCAAGAGACCCAGTACTTC
CDR3aa: CASSRGIFQETQYF
len: 14
abundance: .
d_gene: .
j_gene: TRBJ2-5
v_gene: TRBV7-2

CDR3nt: TGTGCCAGCAGCCAAGATTTACAGGGGTTCAACGAGCAGTACTTC
CDR3aa: CASSQDLQGFNEQYF
len: 15
abundance: .
d_gene: TRBD1
j_gene: TRBJ2-7
v_gene: TRBV3-1/TRBV3-2

CDR3nt: TGTGCCATCAGCCATCAGGGGGCGGGTGAAGCTTTCTTT
CDR3aa: CAISHQGAGEAFF
len: 13
abundance: .
d_gene: TRBD1
j_gene: TRBJ1-1
v_gene: TRBV10-3

CDR3nt: TGTGCCAGCACCTACGGCTCAGGGTTCTATGGCTACACCTTC
CDR3aa: CASTYGSGFYGYTF
len: 14
abundance: .
d_gene: .
j_gene: TRBJ1-2
v_gene: TRBV5-6

CDR3nt: TGTGCCAGCACTATAGCGGGAAGCTCCTACAATGAGCAGTTCTTC
CDR3aa: CASTIAGSSYNEQFF
len: 15
abundance: .
d_gene: TRBD2
j_gene: TRBJ2-1
v_gene: TRBV6-5

CDR3nt: TGTGCCAGCAGGGAGAGGGACATCATCTACGAGCAGTACTTC
CDR3aa: CASRERDIIYEQYF
len: 14
abundance: .
d_gene: .
j_gene: TRBJ2-7
v_gene: TRBV28

CDR3nt: TGCGCCAGCAGCTTTGCCGGGGGGACTGAAGCTTTCTTT
CDR3aa: CASSFAGGTEAFF
len: 13
abundance: .
d_gene: .
j_gene: TRBJ1-1
v_gene: TRBV5-1

CDR3nt: TGTGCCAGCAGTTTTTCGGGGCAGCCCCAGCATTTT
CDR3aa: CASSFSGQPQHF
len: 12
abundance: .
d_gene: .
j_gene: TRBJ1-5
v_gene: TRBV27

CDR3nt: TGCGCCAGCAGCTTGGTTAGGACAGGGTCCTACGAGCAGTACTTC
CDR3aa: CASSLVRTGSYEQYF
len: 15
abundance: .
d_gene: TRBD1
j_gene: TRBJ2-7
v_gene: TRBV5-1

CDR3nt: TGCGCCAGCAGGACAACAGGGGTTAGTGGCTACACCTTC
CDR3aa: CASRTTGVSGYTF
len: 13
abundance: .
d_gene: TRBD1
j_gene: TRBJ1-2
v_gene: TRBV5-1

CDR3nt: TGTGCCAGCAGCACAGAAAGACAGGGCTATGGCTACACCTTC
CDR3aa: CASSTERQGYGYTF
len: 14
abundance: few
d_gene: TRBD1
j_gene: TRBJ1-2
v_gene: TRBV3-1/TRBV3-2

CDR3nt: TGTGCCAGCAGCTCCGGGACTTACGGCTCTGGAAACACCATATATTTT
CDR3aa: CASSSGTYGSGNTIYF
len: 16
abundance: few
d_gene: .
j_gene: TRBJ1-3
v_gene: TRBV11-3

CDR3nt: TGCGCCAGCAGCCAGGGTTTCGGACGCGGGGTGTGGGGCTACACCTTC
CDR3aa: CASSQGFGRGVWGYTF
len: 16
abundance: few
d_gene: .
j_gene: TRBJ1-2
v_gene: TRBV4-1

CDR3nt: TGTGCCAGTAGTATCTTACAGGGCTCTGGGGCCAACGTCCTGACTTTC
CDR3aa: CASSILQGSGANVLTF
len: 16
abundance: .
d_gene: .
j_gene: TRBJ2-6
v_gene: TRBV19

CDR3nt: TGTGCCAGCAGCATTCACAGGGAAGGAGGATCACCCCTCCACTTT
CDR3aa: CASSIHREGGSPLHF
len: 15
abundance: .
d_gene: .
j_gene: TRBJ1-6
v_gene: TRBV7-9

CDR3nt: TGCGCCAGCAGCGGGCGGACTAGCGGGGTGTACAATGAGCAGTTCTTC
CDR3aa: CASSGRTSGVYNEQFF
len: 16
abundance: .
d_gene: TRBD2
j_gene: TRBJ2-1
v_gene: TRBV5-1